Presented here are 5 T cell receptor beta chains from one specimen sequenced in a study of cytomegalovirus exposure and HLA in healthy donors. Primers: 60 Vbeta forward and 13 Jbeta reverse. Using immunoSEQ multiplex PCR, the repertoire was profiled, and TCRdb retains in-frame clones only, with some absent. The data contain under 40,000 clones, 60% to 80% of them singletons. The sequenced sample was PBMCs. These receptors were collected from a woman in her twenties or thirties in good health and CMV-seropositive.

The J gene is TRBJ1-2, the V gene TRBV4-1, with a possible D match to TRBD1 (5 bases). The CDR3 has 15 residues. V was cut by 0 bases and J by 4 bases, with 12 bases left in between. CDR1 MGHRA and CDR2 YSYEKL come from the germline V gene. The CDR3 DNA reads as TGCGCCAGCAGCCAAGAACGCGGGGGACTCTATGGCTACACCTTC. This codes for CASSQERGGLYGYTF.

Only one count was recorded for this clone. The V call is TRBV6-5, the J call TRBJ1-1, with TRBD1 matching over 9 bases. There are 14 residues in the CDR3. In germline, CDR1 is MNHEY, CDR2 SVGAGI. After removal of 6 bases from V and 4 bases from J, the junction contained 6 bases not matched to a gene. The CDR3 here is CASRTTGGITEAFF. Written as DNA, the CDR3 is TGTGCCAGCAGAACAACAGGGGGCATCACTGAAGCTTTCTTT.

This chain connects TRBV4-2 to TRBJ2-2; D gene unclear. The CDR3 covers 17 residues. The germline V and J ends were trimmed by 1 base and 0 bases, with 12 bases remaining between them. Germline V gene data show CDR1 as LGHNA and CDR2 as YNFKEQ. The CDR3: CASSQVGLVTNTGELFF. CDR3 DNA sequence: TGTGCCAGCAGCCAAGTCGGTCTAGTAACGAACACCGGGGAGCTGTTTTTT.

CDR3 amino acids: CASSPYRAYLNEQFF. CDR3 sequence (DNA): TGTGCCAGCAGCCCCTACAGAGCCTACCTCAATGAGCAGTTCTTC. The chain is built from TRBV28 and TRBJ2-1, with D uncertain. Germline V gene sequence: CDR1 MDHEN, CDR2 SYDVKM. The CDR3 sequence is 15 residues long. The V and J ends lost 6 bases and 6 bases respectively, with 18 bases between them.

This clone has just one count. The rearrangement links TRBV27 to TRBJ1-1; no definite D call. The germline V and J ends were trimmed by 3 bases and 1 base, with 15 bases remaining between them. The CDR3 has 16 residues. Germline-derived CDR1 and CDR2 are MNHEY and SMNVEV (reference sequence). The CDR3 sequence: CASSFVSREPNTEAFF. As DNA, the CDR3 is TGTGCCAGCAGTTTCGTGTCACGGGAGCCGAACACTGAAGCTTTCTTT.